The 29 T cell receptor beta chains below all came from one sample that was sequenced in a study of vaccination and CD4 T cells after COVID-19. Specified time point: late sampling 161 to 241 days after vaccination in three convalescent patients. Treatment indicated: roughly 10-day PBMC culture with coronavirus spike peptide pools or control peptides (ViraFEST assay). These receptors lack a known antigen. Cultured CD4+ T cell DNA was sequenced using the Oncomine TCR Beta short-read assay. MiXCR, run by TCRdb on the PCR reads, gives a single entry per CDR3 protein. The table shows fewer than 25,000 distinct CDR3 sequences, with approximately 28% occurring only once. Sequencing used CD4+ T cells from blood, cultured in vitro, obtained about 7 months after SARS-CoV-2 vaccination. These TCRs come from a human donor who had recovered from COVID-19.

This clonotype is labeled as medium-sized (0.01 to 0.1%). This rearrangement joins TRBV20-1 to TRBJ1-5, with TRBD1 identical over 9 bases. The CDR3 extends over 15 amino acids. Germline CDR1 reads DFQATT; CDR2 reads SNEGSKA (reference sequence). V was pared by 6 bases and J by 7 bases, with 13 bases of the junction left unmatched. For the CDR3, the DNA is TGCAGTGCCGCAGCGGGACAGGGATTTCAACAGCCCCAGCATTTT. Residues: CSAAAGQGFQQPQHF.

For the CDR3, the DNA is TGTGCCAGCTCCCGGGATTACACCTACGAGCAGTACTTC. It codes for CASSRDYTYEQYF. This chain links TRBV6-1 with TRBJ2-7; TRBD2 is a possible D gene (5 bases). This CDR3 spans 13 amino acids. V lost 8 bases and J 2 bases, leaving 13 bases between the germline ends. Germline V gene data show CDR1 as MNHNS and CDR2 as SASEGT.

This clonotype was counted between two and nine times. The chain couples TRBV11-2 to TRBJ2-5, with D maybe TRBD2 (6 bases). V lost 1 base and J lost 7, with 13 bases in between. Germline V gene lookup returns CDR1 SGHAT and CDR2 FQNNGV. The CDR3 covers 14 residues. In nucleotides, the CDR3 is TGTGCCAGCAGCTTAGCGGAGGGAATCGGGACCCAGTACTTC. As protein: CASSLAEGIGTQYF. Full variable domain (outside the CDR3, taken from reference TRBV11-2 and TRBJ2-5): EAGVAQSPRYKIIEKRQSVAFWCNPISGHATLYWYQQILGQGPKLLIQFQNNGVVDDSQLPKDRFSAERLKGVDSTLKIQPAKLEDSAVYLCASSLAEGIGTQYFGPGTRLLVL.

The CDR3 coding sequence is TGTGCCAGCAGTTTGGGGACAGCTGGAAACACCATATATTTT. Amino acids: CASSLGTAGNTIYF. The chain uses TRBV28 and TRBJ1-3; 7 bases agree with TRBD1. Trimming cost V 3 bases and J 2 bases; bases outside gene matches: 1. Looked up from germline, CDR1 is MDHEN and CDR2 is SYDVKM. The CDR3 sequence is 14 residues long.

The V gene is TRBV27, the J gene TRBJ1-2; 9 bases are a match to TRBD1. This CDR3 spans 16 amino acids. V dropped 8 bases and J dropped 4; count of bases not matched to a gene: 14. Germline-derived CDR1 and CDR2 are MNHEY and SMNVEV (reference sequence). The CDR3 nucleotides read TGTGCCAGCTTAGGGAAAACAGGGGGCTCGGGCTATGGCTACACCTTC. Translating gives CASLGKTGGSGYGYTF.

V and J are TRBV5-1 and TRBJ2-7; the match to TRBD1 covers 7 bases. Per germline, CDR1 SGHRS and CDR2 YFSETQ. The CDR3 has 14 amino acids. V dropped 6 bases and J dropped 7; count of bases not matched to a gene: 13. The CDR3 loop reads CASNNERAGGEQYF. The CDR3 nucleotides read TGCGCCAGCAACAACGAAAGGGCAGGGGGTGAGCAGTACTTC.

This sequence joins TRBV20-1 and TRBJ2-7, with D perhaps TRBD2 (7 bases). The germline CDR1 and CDR2 sequences are DFQATT and SNEGSKA (reference sequence). The length of the CDR3 is 15 residues. Trimming took 1 base from V and 0 from J, leaving 13 bases between them. The CDR3 is CSARGGRGFSYEQYF. The CDR3 DNA reads TGCAGTGCTAGAGGGGGGAGGGGGTTCTCCTACGAGCAGTACTTC.

This clonotype was found a few times. The chain joins TRBV6-1 to TRBJ2-7; D is uncertain. The length of the CDR3 is 12 residues. Trimming cost V 7 bases and J 2 bases, with 9 bases left between them. Germline V gene data show CDR1 as MNHNS and CDR2 as SASEGT. The DNA for the CDR3 is TGTGCCAGCACCTACCGGACCTACGAGCAGTACTTC. Encoded protein: CASTYRTYEQYF.

V is TRBV11-3 and J is TRBJ2-1; D uncertain. This CDR3 has 14 residues. Germline-derived CDR1 and CDR2 are SGHNT and YENEEA. V was clipped by 1 base and J by 8 bases, with 12 bases between them. CDR3 nucleotide sequence: TGTGCCAGCAGCTTAGGTCGATCGTCAGATGAGCAGTTCTTC. Translating it yields CASSLGRSSDEQFF.

The chain employs TRBV10-3 and TRBJ1-1, with 7 bases lining up with TRBD1. V was clipped by 6 bases and J by 7 bases; unmatched bases: 11. Germline V gives CDR1 ENHRY, CDR2 SYGVKD. The CDR3 contains 14 residues. DNA for the CDR3: TGTGCCATCAGCGCGGGACAGACCAGACTTGAAGCTTTCTTT. Amino acid sequence: CAISAGQTRLEAFF.

This CDR3 is CASRTGRASKTPNHQPQHF. The CDR3 region has the DNA TGTGCCAGCAGGACGGGCAGGGCCTCAAAAACGCCGAATCATCAGCCCCAGCATTTT. The chain uses TRBV6-8 and TRBJ1-5; possibly TRBD1 for D (5 bases). The CDR3 spans 19 residues. Trimming shortened V by 6 bases and J by 5 bases, and 29 bases separated the two germline ends. Germline assignment: CDR1 MNHGY and CDR2 SAAAGT.

The rearrangement links TRBV7-3 to TRBJ2-5; TRBD2 might be the D (6 bases). Germline V CDR1 and CDR2: SGHTA, FQGTGA. This CDR3 has 15 residues. Between the trimmed V and J ends, which lost 5 bases and 3 bases, there was a span of 16 bases. The CDR3 DNA follows: TGTGCCAGCAGCCCCGGGGGACGGAATGAAGAGACCCAGTACTTC. Translation: CASSPGGRNEETQYF.

The chain recombines TRBV7-9 with TRBJ2-7; 11 nucleotides agree with TRBD2. V shed 1 base, J shed 5 bases, and the junction held 10 bases outside the gene matches. The V gene's germline CDR1 is SEHNR and CDR2 FQNEAQ (reference sequence). CDR3 size: 17 residues. The CDR3 region has the DNA TGTGCCAGCAGCTTAGGGTTAGGGCTAGCGGGAGGTAACGAGCAGTACTTC. Protein sequence: CASSLGLGLAGGNEQYF.

This sequence joins TRBV19 and TRBJ2-5; no clear D. The CDR3 contains 13 residues. Germline lookup yields CDR1 LNHDA and CDR2 SQIVND (reference sequence). The germline V and J ends were trimmed by 1 base and 4 bases, with 7 bases remaining between them. CDR3 residues: CASSIALRETQYF. The DNA of the CDR3 is TGTGCCAGTAGTATAGCGTTGAGAGAGACCCAGTACTTC.

This clonotype occurred a few times. The V gene is TRBV7-6, the J gene TRBJ2-7, with 11 bases that match TRBD2. The CDR3 covers 14 residues. Germline values: CDR1 SGHVS, CDR2 FNYEAQ. Trimming removed 7 bases from V and 6 bases from J; junction bases left unmatched: 8. CDR3 nucleotides: TGTGCCAGCACCGCGACTAGCGGGACTTTCGAGCAGTACTTC. It specifies CASTATSGTFEQYF.

V and J are TRBV6-1 and TRBJ2-7; TRBD1 or TRBD2 may be the D gene (6 bases each). The CDR3 sequence is 14 residues long. The germline V and J ends were trimmed by 6 bases and 2 bases, with 14 bases remaining between them. The germline gives CDR1 MNHNS, CDR2 SASEGT. Written as DNA, the CDR3 is TGTGCCAGCAGCTGGCGGGACACCCCCTACGAGCAGTACTTC. It codes for CASSWRDTPYEQYF.

The chain is built from TRBV6-1 and TRBJ2-1; D possibly corresponds to TRBD2 (6 bases). Trimming shortened V by 5 bases and J by 4 bases, and 12 bases separated the two germline ends. The CDR3 loop spans 14 amino acids. Germline CDR1 is MNHNS and CDR2 is SASEGT. CDR3 nucleotides: TGTGCCAGCAGTCGGGCGGGGAGATACAATGAGCAGTTCTTC. Protein product: CASSRAGRYNEQFF.

The gene calls are TRBV20-1 and TRBJ1-6; no definite D call. The germline V gene has CDR1 DFQATT and CDR2 SNEGSKA (reference sequence). Between the trimmed V and J ends, which lost 0 bases and 1 base, there was a span of 10 bases. The CDR3 covers 16 residues. The CDR3 region has the DNA TGCAGTGCTAGAGATGGAGGCAGATCCTATAATTCACCCCTCCACTTT. It codes for CSARDGGRSYNSPLHF.

The chain couples TRBV7-2 to TRBJ2-1; TRBD2 matches at 14 bases. The CDR3 runs 18 residues. V trimming: 1 base; J trimming: 8 bases; junction bases outside the gene matches: 10. The germline gives CDR1 SGHTA, CDR2 FQGNSA. CDR3 in DNA: TGTGCCAGCAGCTTAGAGAGGGGGACTAGCGGGAGTGTATATGAGCAGTTCTTC. Its translation: CASSLERGTSGSVYEQFF.

The chain is built from TRBV28 and TRBJ1-5; no clear D gene. The V end was cut by 2 bases, the J end by 10 bases, with 15 bases between. In germline, CDR1 is MDHEN, CDR2 SYDVKM. The CDR3 spans 14 residues. CDR3 region: CASSLGGVSSPQHF. The DNA of the CDR3 is TGTGCCAGCAGTTTAGGTGGGGTCTCCAGCCCCCAGCATTTT.

The V gene is TRBV15, the J gene TRBJ2-1; TRBD2 matches 7 bases. Germline values: CDR1 LNHNV, CDR2 YYDKDF (reference sequence). The CDR3 contains 16 residues. V dropped 3 bases and J dropped 7; count of bases not matched to a gene: 12. The CDR3 sequence is CATSSRDLAEKNEQFF. The DNA of the CDR3 is TGTGCCACCAGCAGCCGAGATCTAGCGGAGAAGAATGAGCAGTTCTTC.

The chain couples TRBV20-1 to TRBJ2-3, with 11 bases that match TRBD2. CDR3 length: 16 amino acids. Looked up from germline, CDR1 is DFQATT and CDR2 is SNEGSKA (reference sequence). V shed 6 bases and J 2 bases; nucleotides not matched to a gene: 10. The CDR3 DNA is TGCAGTGCCCCCCAGAGACTAGCGGGATTCACAGATACGCAGTATTTT. Translated: CSAPQRLAGFTDTQYF.

This clonotype appeared many times. CDR3 sequence: CSATRDSYEQYF. The CDR3, as DNA: TGCAGTGCTACCCGGGACAGTTACGAGCAGTACTTC. The chain couples TRBV20-1 to TRBJ2-7, with 7 nucleotides matching TRBD1. The germline gives CDR1 DFQATT, CDR2 SNEGSKA (reference sequence). Trimming removed 4 bases from V and 4 bases from J; junction bases left unmatched: 4. The CDR3 runs to 12 residues.

The rearrangement joins TRBV20-1 to TRBJ2-7; the D call may be TRBD1 or TRBD2 (6 bases each). The germline CDR1 and CDR2 sequences are DFQATT and SNEGSKA (reference sequence). The CDR3 spans 15 residues. V was pared by 0 bases and J by 6 bases, with 18 bases between. CDR3 sequence (DNA): TGCAGTGCTAGAGATCCTCTACAGGGCGGGATCGAGCAGTACTTC. Residues: CSARDPLQGGIEQYF.

The rearrangement joins TRBV2 to TRBJ2-7; 14 bases map to TRBD2. The CDR3 spans 15 residues. CDR1 is SNHLY, CDR2 FYNNEI, per germline. Trimming cost V 4 bases and J 5 bases; bases outside gene matches: 4. CDR3 in DNA: TGTGCCAGCAGTGGGACTAGCGGGAGGCGAAACGAGCAGTACTTC. It translates to CASSGTSGRRNEQYF.

The chain is built from TRBV5-4 and TRBJ2-7; 14 nucleotides match TRBD2. This CDR3 is 16 amino acids long. Germline V lookup: CDR1 SGHNT, CDR2 YYREEE (reference sequence). V shed 5 bases, J shed 3 bases, and the junction held 7 bases outside the gene matches. CDR3 coding DNA: TGTGCCAGCAGTTCCGGGACTAGCGGGAGATACTACGAGCAGTACTTC. Residues: CASSSGTSGRYYEQYF.

The V and J genes are TRBV5-4 and TRBJ2-7; TRBD2 matches 15 bases. Losses at the gene ends were 4 bases for V and 4 bases for J; bases not matched to a gene: 6. Per the germline V gene, CDR1 is SGHNT and CDR2 is YYREEE (reference sequence). The CDR3 sequence is 16 residues long. CDR3 nucleotides: TGTGCCAGCAGCCGCGGACTAGCGGGAGGGCCGTACGAGCAGTACTTC. This gives the protein CASSRGLAGGPYEQYF.

The table lists this clonotype with a few counts. This chain uses TRBV20-1 with TRBJ1-2; 10 bases are a match to TRBD1. V dropped 4 bases and J dropped 2; count of bases not matched to a gene: 7. This CDR3 region has 15 residues. Germline V CDR1 and CDR2: DFQATT, SNEGSKA (reference sequence). The CDR3 region is CSAKPPGQGNYGYTF. As DNA, the CDR3 is TGCAGTGCTAAACCTCCGGGACAGGGGAACTATGGCTACACCTTC.

This clonotype was seen ten or more times. The chain combines TRBV20-1 with TRBJ2-5; TRBD2 agrees at 8 bases. CDR3 length equals 15 residues. V was clipped by 3 bases and J by 4 bases; unmatched bases: 10. Germline V gene sequence: CDR1 DFQATT, CDR2 SNEGSKA (reference sequence). The DNA for the CDR3 is TGCAGTGCTAGTTGGGCGACGAGCGGGAGAGAGACCCAGTACTTC. It encodes CSASWATSGRETQYF.